This TCR beta chain was found in a study of blood T cell repertoires in COVID-19. Study in general: Both acute and convalescent COVID-19 samples were obtained from the United States, Italy and Spain. Sources were T cells, B-cell-depleted T cells, or PBMCs; the material itself was cDNA or gDNA.

Study processing details: For nucleated cells, counts were estimated from reference gene primer amplification. Libraries were prepared by immunoSEQ multiplex PCR; TCRdb keeps only in-frame clonotypes and omits some of them. The V and J calls and clone size were taken over from that table, and D and trimming were inferred from the DNA. The table lists over 200,000 clones, less than 90% of them singletons. V was clipped by 7 bases and J by 7 bases, with 14 bases between them. Looked up from germline, CDR1 is MGHDK and CDR2 is SYGVNS. The CDR3 is 13 amino acids. This sequence originates from an elderly woman with active or convalescent COVID-19. V is TRBV25-1 and J is TRBJ1-3; D not certain. The source material was peripheral blood. The CDR3 coding sequence is TGTGCCAGCATCGGGTCCGGGAGGAACACCATATATTTT. Protein: CASIGSGRNTIYF.